This T cell receptor (beta chain) was documented in a study of vaccination and CD4 T cells after COVID-19. Sequenced with the Oncomine TCR Beta short-read assay was DNA taken from cultured CD4+ T cells. TCRdb fed the PCR reads into MiXCR, producing one record per CDR3 protein. This sample has approximately 6,700 distinct CDR3 sequences, with around 42% found just once. The CDR3 extends over 17 amino acids. Per the germline V gene, CDR1 is SGHTA and CDR2 is FQGNSA. V was cut by 1 base and J by 0 bases, with 10 bases left in between. On this clonotype itself: Its antigen is unknown.

The treatment denotes: roughly 10-day PBMC culture with coronavirus spike peptide pools or control peptides (ViraFEST assay). The V call is TRBV7-2, the J call TRBJ1-6; no firm D call. The sequenced sample consisted of CD4+ T cells from blood, cultured in vitro. The origin of this receptor is a human donor who had recovered from COVID-19. CDR3 amino acids: CASSLGGTSSYNSPLHF. The CDR3 DNA reads as TGTGCCAGCAGCTTAGGAGGAACGAGCTCCTATAATTCACCCCTCCACTTT.